Listed here are 2 T cell receptor beta chains from one sample, sequenced in a study of T cell changes during pregnancy in multiple sclerosis. TCRdb's copy holds only in-frame clones and misses some; the assay was immunoSEQ multiplex PCR. The table includes almost 50,000 clones, roughly nine tenths detected once. The material sequenced was CD8+ T cells from peripheral blood mononuclear cells, taken after pregnancy. All receptors come from a female donor with multiple sclerosis, enrolled in a pregnancy study.

The chain uses TRBV2 and TRBJ1-2; 9 bases align to TRBD1. The CDR3 contains 16 residues. The V and J ends lost 0 bases and 4 bases, in that order; junction bases with no gene match: 6. Germline V lookup: CDR1 SNHLY, CDR2 FYNNEI. CDR3 in DNA: TGTGCCAGCAGTGAAGCCCCGGGACAGGGACCCTATGGCTACACCTTC. Residues: CASSEAPGQGPYGYTF.

This chain uses TRBV2 with TRBJ1-1, with 7 positions matching TRBD1. The V and J ends lost 7 bases and 0 bases, in that order; junction bases with no gene match: 5. The CDR3 runs 14 residues. Germline loops: CDR1 SNHLY, CDR2 FYNNEI. The CDR3: CASMAGGMNTEAFF. CDR3 DNA: TGTGCCAGCATGGCAGGGGGAATGAACACTGAAGCTTTCTTT. Variable domain in full (rest from reference TRBV2 and TRBJ1-1): EPEVTQTPSHQVTQMGQEVILRCVPISNHLYFYWYRQILGQKVEFLVSFYNNEISEKSEIFDDQFSVERPDGSNFTLKIRSTKLEDSAMYFCASMAGGMNTEAFFGQGTRLTVV.